The 8 T cell receptor beta chains below were found in one sample sequenced in a study of T cells in Graves' hyperthyroidism and ophthalmopathy. It was RNA transcripts that yielded the amplified TCR beta CDR3 regions. RT-PCR in the first round (using the HTBI primer set) targeted the TCR CDR3. From the multiplex PCR reads, TCRdb called clonotypes with MiXCR, one entry per CDR3 protein. This repertoire shows approximately 370,000 distinct CDR3 sequences, 17% found once; its top ten account for around 35%. The sample taken for sequencing was blood. These receptors all stem from a woman in her thirties with Graves' hyperthyroidism that later progressed to Graves' ophthalmopathy.

In its sample, this clonotype was seen a few times. V is TRBV6-5 and J is TRBJ2-1; D tentatively reads TRBD1 or TRBD2 (7 bases each). Trimming shortened V by 2 bases and J by 7 bases, and 18 bases separated the two germline ends. The CDR3 loop spans 16 amino acids. The germline gives CDR1 MNHEY, CDR2 SVGAGI. The CDR3 DNA reads TGTGCCAGCAGTTACAACAGGGGACTACTAAAAAATGAGCAGTTCTTC. It is translated as CASSYNRGLLKNEQFF.

This clonotype appeared many times. The junction and the germline gene differ at one end; a read error may be behind it. The CDR3 coding sequence is TGTGCCAGCTCTTGGGACCAAGGGACCCAGTACTTC. It yields the protein CASSWDQGTQYF. V and J are TRBV18 and TRBJ2-5; D tentatively fits TRBD1 or TRBD2 (5 bases each). The length of the CDR3 is 12 residues. Germline V gives CDR1 KGHSH, CDR2 LQKENI.

This clonotype was counted ten times or more. This chain connects TRBV28 to TRBJ1-1, with 7 bases aligning to TRBD1. Germline V gene data show CDR1 as MDHEN and CDR2 as SYDVKM. This CDR3 has 16 residues. V shed 3 bases, J shed 1 base, and the junction held 8 bases outside the gene matches. The CDR3 here is CASSFIGGGGNTEAFF. In nucleotides, the CDR3 is TGTGCCAGCAGTTTCATAGGGGGCGGTGGGAACACTGAAGCTTTCTTT.

This clonotype occurred a few times. The rearrangement uses TRBV4-1 and TRBJ1-5; D uncertain. The CDR3 has 13 amino acids. Between the trimmed V and J ends, which lost 1 base and 5 bases, there was a span of 6 bases. Per germline, CDR1 MGHRA and CDR2 YSYEKL. CDR3 loop: CASSQVAHQPQHF. CDR3 DNA sequence: TGCGCCAGCAGCCAAGTCGCCCATCAGCCCCAGCATTTT.

At least ten counts were recorded for this clonotype. CDR3 in amino acids: CASSLPGGADQETQYF. The CDR3 nucleotides are TGCGCCAGCAGCTTGCCCGGGGGCGCGGACCAAGAGACCCAGTACTTC. V and J are TRBV5-1 and TRBJ2-5; either TRBD1 or TRBD2 may fit D (6 bases each). The germline V gene encodes CDR1 SGHRS and CDR2 YFSETQ. CDR3 length equals 16 residues. The V gene lost 1 base and the J gene lost 0 bases, with 13 bases spanning the gap.

J is TRBJ2-1 and V is TRBV19, with a tentative D call TRBD1 (5 bases). With 3 bases removed from V and 4 bases from J, the gap between germline ends came to 16 bases. CDR3 length equals 16 residues. Germline V gives CDR1 LNHDA, CDR2 SQIVND (reference sequence). The CDR3, as DNA: TGTGCCAGTAGTATTATGGCCAGGGCGCTATACAATGAGCAGTTCTTC. Translation: CASSIMARALYNEQFF. Combining the CDR3 with reference TRBV19 and TRBJ2-1 gives the whole variable domain DGGITQSPKYLFRKEGQNVTLSCEQNLNHDAMYWYRQDPGQGLRLIYYSQIVNDFQKGDIAEGYSVSREKKESFPLTVTSAQKNPTAFYLCASSIMARALYNEQFFGPGTRLTVL.

This clonotype was counted many times. The chain combines TRBV7-9 with TRBJ1-1, with D unclear. Germline values: CDR1 SEHNR, CDR2 FQNEAQ (reference sequence). V lost 0 bases to trimming and J lost 2 bases, with 10 bases between them. CDR3 length: 15 residues. The CDR3 nucleotides are TGTGCCAGCAGCTTAGCCGGCGGGGTTAACACTGAAGCTTTCTTT. This encodes CASSLAGGVNTEAFF.

In this sample, this clonotype turned up a few times. The chain joins TRBV9 to TRBJ2-2, with 8 bases that match TRBD1. Germline V gives CDR1 SGDLS, CDR2 YYNGEE. There are 16 residues in the CDR3. The ends lost 4 bases at V and 2 bases at J; junction bases unmatched: 7. This chain's CDR3 is CASSPPTGVNTGELFF. CDR3 in DNA: TGTGCCAGCAGCCCACCGACAGGGGTTAACACCGGGGAGCTGTTTTTT.